This TCR beta chain was obtained from a study of shared clonotypes between healthy human individuals. Researchers divided each subset's genomic DNA evenly across several immunoSEQ plates. Assay: immunoSEQ multiplex PCR; the TCRdb copy retains only in-frame clones and omits some. In the table there are 950,000 to 1,300,000 clones, roughly 70% of which are singletons. The CDR3 runs 11 residues. The V gene's germline CDR1 is MNHNY and CDR2 SVGAGI (reference sequence). Trimming left V 1 base short and J 8 bases short, with 2 bases between. The sequencing input was memory CD4+ T cells sorted from blood. Noted subset: CD45RA-negative fraction. This clonotype originated in a man aged 18 to 29 in good health. The chain has TRBV6-6 and TRBJ1-4; no definite D call. The CDR3 region is CASSYFEKLFF. In nucleotides, the CDR3 is TGTGCCAGCAGTTACTTCGAAAAACTGTTTTTT.